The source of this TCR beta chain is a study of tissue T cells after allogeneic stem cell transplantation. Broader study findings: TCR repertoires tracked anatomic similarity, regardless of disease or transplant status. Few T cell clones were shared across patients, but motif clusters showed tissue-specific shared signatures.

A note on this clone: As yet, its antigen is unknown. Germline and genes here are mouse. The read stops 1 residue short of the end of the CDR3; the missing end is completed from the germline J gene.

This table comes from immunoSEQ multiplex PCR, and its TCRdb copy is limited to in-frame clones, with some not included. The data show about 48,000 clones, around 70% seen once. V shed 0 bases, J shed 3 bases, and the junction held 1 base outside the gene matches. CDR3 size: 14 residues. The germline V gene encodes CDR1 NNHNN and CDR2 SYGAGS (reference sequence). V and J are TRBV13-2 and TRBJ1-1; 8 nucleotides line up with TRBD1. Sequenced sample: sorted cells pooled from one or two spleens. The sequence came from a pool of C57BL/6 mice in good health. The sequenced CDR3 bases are TGTGCCAGCGGTGATGAACAGGGGGACACAGAAGTCTTC. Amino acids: CASGDEQGDTEVF. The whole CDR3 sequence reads CASGDEQGDTEVFF.